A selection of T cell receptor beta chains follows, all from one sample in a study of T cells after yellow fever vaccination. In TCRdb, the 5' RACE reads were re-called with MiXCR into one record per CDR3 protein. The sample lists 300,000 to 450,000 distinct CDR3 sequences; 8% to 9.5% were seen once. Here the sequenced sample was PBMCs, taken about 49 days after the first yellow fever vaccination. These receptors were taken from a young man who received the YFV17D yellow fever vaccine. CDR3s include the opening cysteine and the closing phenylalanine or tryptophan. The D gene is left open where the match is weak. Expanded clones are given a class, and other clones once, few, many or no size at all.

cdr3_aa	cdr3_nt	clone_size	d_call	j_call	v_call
CSARGLAGGWSTDTQYF	TGCAGTGCCCGCGGGCTAGCGGGGGGGTGGAGCACAGATACGCAGTATTTT	few	TRBD2	TRBJ2-3	TRBV20-1
CASSSQSTEAFF	TGTGCCAGCAGTTCCCAATCCACTGAAGCTTTCTTT	.	.	TRBJ1-1	TRBV27
CASSLWGRRGQPQHF	TGTGCCAGCAGCTTGTGGGGGCGACGGGGTCAGCCCCAGCATTTT	.	.	TRBJ1-5	TRBV5-6
CASTLLAPDNEQFF	TGTGCCAGCACCTTACTAGCGCCAGACAATGAGCAGTTCTTC	.	TRBD2	TRBJ2-1	TRBV7-2
CAIRLAQGTDTQYF	TGTGCCATCAGACTAGCGCAGGGCACAGATACGCAGTATTTT	.	TRBD2	TRBJ2-3	TRBV10-3
CASSYQAGQPQHF	TGCGCCAGCAGCTACCAGGCTGGACAGCCCCAGCATTTT	.	.	TRBJ1-5	TRBV4-1
CASSPKSTLQGEAFF	TGTGCCAGCTCACCAAAGAGCACCCTCCAAGGTGAAGCTTTCTTT	.	.	TRBJ1-1	TRBV18
CASTPARGMNTEAFF	TGTGCCAGCACGCCGGCTCGGGGTATGAACACTGAAGCTTTCTTT	few	.	TRBJ1-1	TRBV7-9
CASSVRQGAENEQFF	TGTGCCAGCAGTGTGCGGCAGGGGGCCGAGAATGAGCAGTTCTTC	few	TRBD1	TRBJ2-1	TRBV2
CSVDPAGTDTQYF	TGCAGCGTGGACCCAGCAGGCACAGATACGCAGTATTTT	.	.	TRBJ2-3	TRBV29-1
CASSGGDKDTQYF	TGTGCCAGCAGCGGAGGGGACAAAGATACGCAGTATTTT	few	.	TRBJ2-3	TRBV5-8